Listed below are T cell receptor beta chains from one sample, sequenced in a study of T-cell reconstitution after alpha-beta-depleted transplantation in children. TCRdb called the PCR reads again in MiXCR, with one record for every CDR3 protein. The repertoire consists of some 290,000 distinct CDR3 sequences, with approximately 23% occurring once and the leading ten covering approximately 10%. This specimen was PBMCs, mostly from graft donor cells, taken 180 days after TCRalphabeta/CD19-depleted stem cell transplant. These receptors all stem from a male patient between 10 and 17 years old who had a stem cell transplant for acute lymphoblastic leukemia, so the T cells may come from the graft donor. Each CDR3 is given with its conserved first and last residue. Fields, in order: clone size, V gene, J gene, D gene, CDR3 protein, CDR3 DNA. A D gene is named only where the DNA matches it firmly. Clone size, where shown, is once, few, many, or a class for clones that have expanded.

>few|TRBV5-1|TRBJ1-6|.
CASSVSQGYNSPLHF
TGCGCCAGCAGCGTATCACAGGGATATAATTCACCCCTCCACTTT
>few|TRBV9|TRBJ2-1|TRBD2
CASSSSPGLAVNEQFF
TGTGCCAGCAGCTCCTCCCCGGGACTAGCGGTCAATGAGCAGTTCTTC
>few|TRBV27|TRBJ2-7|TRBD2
CASGGGPVYEQYF
TGTGCGAGTGGGGGAGGGCCGGTCTACGAGCAGTACTTC
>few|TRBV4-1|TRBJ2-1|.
CASSRSLPTSGKNNEQFF
TGCGCCAGCAGCCGTTCACTCCCCACTAGTGGAAAAAACAATGAGCAGTTCTTC
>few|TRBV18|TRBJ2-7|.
CASSPTRPGYEQYF
TGTGCCAGCTCACCAACTAGGCCCGGGTACGAGCAGTACTTC
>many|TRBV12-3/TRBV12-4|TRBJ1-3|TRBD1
CAGSPWTGQTSSGNTIYF
TGTGCCGGGAGTCCCTGGACAGGGCAAACAAGCTCTGGAAACACCATATATTTT
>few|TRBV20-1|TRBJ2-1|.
CSARSISGPYNEQFF
TGCAGTGCTAGAAGTATCAGCGGGCCTTACAATGAGCAGTTCTTC
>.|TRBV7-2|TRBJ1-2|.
CASSLGFPPGYTF
TGTGCCAGCAGCTTAGGGTTCCCACCTGGCTACACCTTC
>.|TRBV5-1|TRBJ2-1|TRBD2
CASSGSGRSSYNEQFF
TGCGCCAGCAGCGGTAGCGGGAGGAGCTCCTACAATGAGCAGTTCTTC
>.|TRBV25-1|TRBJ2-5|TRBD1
CASSPLSGTGDLETQYF
TGTGCCAGCAGTCCCCTGTCTGGGACAGGGGATCTGGAGACCCAGTACTTC
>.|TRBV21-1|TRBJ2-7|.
CASSKVGGTFYEQYF
TGTGCCAGCAGCAAAGTGGGCGGGACCTTCTACGAGCAGTACTTC
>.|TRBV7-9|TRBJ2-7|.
CASRPPSFSYEQYF
TGTGCCAGCAGACCTCCCTCCTTTAGCTACGAGCAGTACTTC
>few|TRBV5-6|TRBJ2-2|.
CASSLDRVYTGELFF
TGTGCCAGCAGCTTGGACAGGGTGTACACCGGGGAGCTGTTTTTT
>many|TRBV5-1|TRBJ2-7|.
CASSVVAGSYEQYF
TGCGCCAGCAGCGTGGTTGCAGGCTCCTACGAGCAGTACTTC
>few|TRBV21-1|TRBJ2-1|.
CASSRLAGGPNYEQFF
TGTGCCAGCAGCCGGTTAGCGGGAGGGCCAAACTATGAGCAGTTCTTC
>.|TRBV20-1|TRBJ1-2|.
CSARPPDGYTF
TGCAGTGCTAGACCTCCGGATGGCTACACCTTC
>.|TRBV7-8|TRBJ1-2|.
CASSLALRYANYGYTF
TGTGCCAGCAGCTTAGCGCTACGGTACGCGAACTATGGCTACACCTTC
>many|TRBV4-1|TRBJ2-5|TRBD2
CASSPTSGRSETQYF
TGCGCCAGCAGCCCGACTAGCGGGAGATCGGAGACCCAGTACTTC
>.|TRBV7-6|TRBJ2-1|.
CASSPRGAGQYSYNEQFF
TGTGCCAGCAGCCCCCGGGGGGCAGGGCAATACTCCTACAATGAGCAGTTCTTC
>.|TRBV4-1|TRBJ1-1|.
CASSQLRTLSEAFF
TGCGCCAGCAGCCAGCTCAGGACATTATCCGAAGCTTTCTTT
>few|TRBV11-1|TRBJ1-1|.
CASSLEGTATSEAFF
TGTGCCAGCAGTCTAGAGGGGACGGCCACTTCTGAAGCTTTCTTT
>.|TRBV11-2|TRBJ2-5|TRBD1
CASSLLQGAGETQYF
TGTGCCAGCAGCTTACTACAGGGGGCGGGCGAGACCCAGTACTTC
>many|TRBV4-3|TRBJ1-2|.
CASSQFRTAPGYTF
TGCGCCAGCAGCCAATTTCGGACAGCCCCTGGCTACACCTTC
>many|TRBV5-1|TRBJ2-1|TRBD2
CASSLGLAGAYNEQFF
TGCGCCAGCAGCTTGGGACTAGCGGGAGCTTACAATGAGCAGTTCTTC
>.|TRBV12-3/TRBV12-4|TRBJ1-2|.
CASRKGSHYGYTF
TGTGCCAGCAGGAAGGGAAGCCACTATGGCTACACCTTC
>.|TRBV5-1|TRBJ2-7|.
CASSLDPPPSYEQYF
TGCGCCAGCAGCTTGGACCCCCCCCCAAGCTACGAGCAGTACTTC
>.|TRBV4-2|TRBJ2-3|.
CASSQDSGTLDTQYF
TGTGCCAGCAGCCAAGATTCGGGAACCCTGGATACGCAGTATTTT
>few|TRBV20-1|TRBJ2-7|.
CSAHSAKSSYEQYF
TGCAGTGCCCACTCAGCAAAGAGCTCCTACGAGCAGTACTTC
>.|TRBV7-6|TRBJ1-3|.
CASSLVVDTEVSGNTIYF
TGTGCCAGCAGCTTAGTAGTGGACACTGAAGTCTCTGGAAACACCATATATTTT
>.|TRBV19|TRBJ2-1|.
CASSMEGGNEQFF
TGTGCCAGTAGTATGGAGGGGGGCAATGAGCAGTTCTTC
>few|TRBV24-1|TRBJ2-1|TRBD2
CATRSGTSGAPEQFF
TGTGCCACCAGATCCGGGACTAGCGGAGCGCCTGAGCAGTTCTTC
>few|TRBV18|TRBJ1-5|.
CASSPQAGANQPQHF
TGTGCCAGCTCACCACAAGCGGGGGCCAATCAGCCCCAGCATTTT
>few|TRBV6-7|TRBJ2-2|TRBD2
CASSYLGEGRGAGELFF
TGTGCCAGCAGTTACCTGGGGGAGGGAAGGGGTGCCGGGGAGCTGTTTTTT
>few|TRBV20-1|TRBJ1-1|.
CSARPDGRNTEAFF
TGCAGTGCTAGACCGGACGGCCGGAACACTGAAGCTTTCTTT
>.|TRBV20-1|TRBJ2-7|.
CSARDPEASSYEQYF
TGCAGTGCTAGAGATCCCGAGGCAAGCTCCTACGAGCAGTACTTC
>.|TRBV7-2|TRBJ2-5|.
CASSSSALGETQYF
TGTGCCAGCAGCTCATCCGCTTTAGGGGAGACCCAGTACTTC
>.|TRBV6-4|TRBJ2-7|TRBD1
CASSEGGWDSPYEQYF
TGTGCCAGCAGTGAGGGTGGCTGGGACAGTCCCTACGAGCAGTACTTC
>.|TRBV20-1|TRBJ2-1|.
CSARIRLINEQFF
TGCAGTGCTAGGATTCGGCTAATCAATGAGCAGTTCTTC
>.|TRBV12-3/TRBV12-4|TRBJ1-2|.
CASSLSRTYGYTF
TGTGCCAGCAGTTTAAGCCGGACCTATGGCTACACCTTC
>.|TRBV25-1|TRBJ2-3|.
CASSEFYRKGDGSADTQYF
TGTGCCAGCAGTGAATTTTACCGGAAGGGGGACGGGAGCGCCGATACGCAGTATTTT